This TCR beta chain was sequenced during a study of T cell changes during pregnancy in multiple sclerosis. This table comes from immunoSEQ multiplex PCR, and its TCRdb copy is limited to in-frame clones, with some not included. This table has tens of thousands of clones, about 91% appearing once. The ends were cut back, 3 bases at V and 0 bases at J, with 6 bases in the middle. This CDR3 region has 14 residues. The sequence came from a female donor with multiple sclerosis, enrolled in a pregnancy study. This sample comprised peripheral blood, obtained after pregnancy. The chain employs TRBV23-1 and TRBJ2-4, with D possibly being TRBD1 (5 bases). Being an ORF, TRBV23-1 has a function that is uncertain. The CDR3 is CASSQGLAKNIQYF. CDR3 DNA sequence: TGCGCCAGCAGTCAGGGGCTAGCCAAAAACATTCAGTACTTC.